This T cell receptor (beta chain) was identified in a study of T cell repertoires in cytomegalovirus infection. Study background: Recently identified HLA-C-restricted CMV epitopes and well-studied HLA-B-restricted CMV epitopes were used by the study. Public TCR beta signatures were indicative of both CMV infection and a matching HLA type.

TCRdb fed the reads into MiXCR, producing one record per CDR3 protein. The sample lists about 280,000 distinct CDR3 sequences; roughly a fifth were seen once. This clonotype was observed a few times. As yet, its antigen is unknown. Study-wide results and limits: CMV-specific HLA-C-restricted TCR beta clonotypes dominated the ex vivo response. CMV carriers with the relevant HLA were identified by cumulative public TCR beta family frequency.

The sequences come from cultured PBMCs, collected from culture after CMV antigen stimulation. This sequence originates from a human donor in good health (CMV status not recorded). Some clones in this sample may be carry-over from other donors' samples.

The CDR3 reads CASSFGDGDTEAFF. As DNA, the CDR3 is TGTGCCAGCAGTTTCGGGGATGGGGACACTGAAGCTTTCTTT. This chain joins TRBV12-3 or TRBV12-4 and TRBJ1-1, with D hard to call. Trimming stripped 3 bases from V and 3 bases from J, with 11 bases between. This CDR3 is 14 amino acids long.